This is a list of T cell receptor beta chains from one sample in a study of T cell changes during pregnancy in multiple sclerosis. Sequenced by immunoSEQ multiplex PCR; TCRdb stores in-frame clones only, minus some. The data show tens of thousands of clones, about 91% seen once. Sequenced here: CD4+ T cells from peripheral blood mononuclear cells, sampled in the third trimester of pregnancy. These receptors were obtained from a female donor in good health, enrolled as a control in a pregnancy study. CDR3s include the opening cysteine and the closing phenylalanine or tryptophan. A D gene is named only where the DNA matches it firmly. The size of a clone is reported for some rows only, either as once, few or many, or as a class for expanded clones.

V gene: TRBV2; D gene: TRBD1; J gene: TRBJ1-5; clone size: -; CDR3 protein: CASSEIRTGGQPQHF; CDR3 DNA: TGTGCCAGCAGTGAAATCAGGACAGGGGGCCAGCCCCAGCATTTT
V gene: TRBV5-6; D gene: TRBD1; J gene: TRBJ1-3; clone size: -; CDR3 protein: CASSLGFRTGDTGNTIYF; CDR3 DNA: TGTGCCAGCAGCTTGGGATTCCGGACAGGGGATACTGGAAACACCATATATTTT
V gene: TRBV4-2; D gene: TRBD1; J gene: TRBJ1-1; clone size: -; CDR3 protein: CASTFDRATEAFF; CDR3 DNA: TGTGCCAGCACCTTCGACAGGGCTACTGAAGCTTTCTTT
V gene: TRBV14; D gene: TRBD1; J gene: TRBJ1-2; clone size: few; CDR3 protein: CASSQDWTGGGYTF; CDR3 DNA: TGTGCCAGCAGCCAAGATTGGACAGGCGGAGGCTACACCTTC
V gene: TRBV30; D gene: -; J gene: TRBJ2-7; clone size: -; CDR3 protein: CAWRRQGRNEQYF; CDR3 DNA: TGTGCCTGGAGAAGGCAGGGGCGGAACGAGCAGTACTTC
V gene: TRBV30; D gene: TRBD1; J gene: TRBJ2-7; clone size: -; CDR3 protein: CAWSPGGTGSYEQYF; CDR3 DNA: TGTGCCTGGAGTCCAGGCGGGACAGGGAGCTACGAGCAGTACTTC
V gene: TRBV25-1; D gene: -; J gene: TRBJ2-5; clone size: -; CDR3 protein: CASSDLTVTQETQYF; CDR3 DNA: TGTGCCAGCAGTGACCTGACAGTGACGCAAGAGACCCAGTACTTC
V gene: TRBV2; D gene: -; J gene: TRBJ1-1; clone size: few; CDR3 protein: CASRQVTEAFF; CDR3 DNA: TGTGCCAGCAGACAGGTCACTGAAGCTTTCTTT
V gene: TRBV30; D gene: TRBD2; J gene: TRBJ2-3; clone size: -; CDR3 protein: CAWTAGGVSTDTQYF; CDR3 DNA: TGTGCCTGGACAGCGGGGGGGGTTAGCACAGATACGCAGTATTTT
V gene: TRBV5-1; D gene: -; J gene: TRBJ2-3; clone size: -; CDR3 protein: CASSLGSGDTQYF; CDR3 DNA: TGCGCCAGCAGCTTGGGGTCGGGAGATACGCAGTATTTT
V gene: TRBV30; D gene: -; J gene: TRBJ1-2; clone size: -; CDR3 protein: CAWSVLLRIGYTF; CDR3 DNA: TGTGCCTGGAGTGTACTTTTACGTATTGGCTACACCTTC
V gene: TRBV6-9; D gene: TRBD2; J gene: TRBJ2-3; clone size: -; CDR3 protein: CASLLAGGQTQYF; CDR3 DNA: TGTGCCAGCTTGTTAGCGGGGGGGCAGACGCAGTATTTT
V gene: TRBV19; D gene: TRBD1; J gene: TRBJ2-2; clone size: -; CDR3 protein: CASRDRTEHTGELFF; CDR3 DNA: TGTGCCAGTAGGGACAGGACCGAACATACCGGGGAGCTGTTTTTT
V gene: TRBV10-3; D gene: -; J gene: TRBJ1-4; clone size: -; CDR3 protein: CAISESQEKLFF; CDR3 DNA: TGTGCCATCAGTGAGTCACAAGAAAAACTGTTTTTT
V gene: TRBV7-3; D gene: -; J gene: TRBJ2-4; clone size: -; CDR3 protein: CASSFLTRTKNIQYF; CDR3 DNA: TGTGCCAGCAGCTTCCTTACAAGAACCAAAAACATTCAGTACTTC
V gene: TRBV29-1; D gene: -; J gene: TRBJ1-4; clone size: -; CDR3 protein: CSVSGVATNEKLFF; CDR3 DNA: TGCAGCGTTTCCGGAGTTGCAACTAATGAAAAACTGTTTTTT
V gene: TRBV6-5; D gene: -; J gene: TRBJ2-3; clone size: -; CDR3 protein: CASSYATSMSDTQYF; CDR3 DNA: TGTGCCAGCAGCTACGCGACTAGTATGTCGGATACGCAGTATTTT
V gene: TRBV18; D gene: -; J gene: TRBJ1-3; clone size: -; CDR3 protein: CASSLRQESSGNTIYF; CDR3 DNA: TGTGCCAGCTCACTGAGACAGGAGAGCTCTGGAAACACCATATATTTT
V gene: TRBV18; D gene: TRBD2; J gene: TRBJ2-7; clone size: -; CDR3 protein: CASSITTGGTAYEQYF; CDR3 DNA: TGTGCCAGCTCAATAACTACGGGGGGGACCGCCTACGAGCAGTACTTC
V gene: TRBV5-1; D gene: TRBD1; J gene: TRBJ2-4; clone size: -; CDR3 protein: CASSLSTTGTGNIQYF; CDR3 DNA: TGCGCCAGCAGCTTGTCGACAACCGGGACAGGGAACATTCAGTACTTC
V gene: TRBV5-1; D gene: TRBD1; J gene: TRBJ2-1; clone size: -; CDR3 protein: CASRSTGTEYNEQFF; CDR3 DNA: TGCGCCAGCAGATCTACCGGGACAGAGTACAATGAGCAGTTCTTC
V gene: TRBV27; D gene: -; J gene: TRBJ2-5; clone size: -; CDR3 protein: CASSPDRTGTQYF; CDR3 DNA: TGTGCCAGCAGTCCGGACAGAACTGGGACCCAGTACTTC
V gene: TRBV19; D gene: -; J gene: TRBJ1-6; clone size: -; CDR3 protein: CASNSLLRNSPLHF; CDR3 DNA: TGTGCCAGTAATAGCCTCTTGCGGAATTCACCCCTCCACTTT
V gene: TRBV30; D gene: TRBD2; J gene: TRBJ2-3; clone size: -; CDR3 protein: CAWTRTSGGSDTQYF; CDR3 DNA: TGTGCCTGGACTCGGACTAGCGGGGGGTCAGATACGCAGTATTTT
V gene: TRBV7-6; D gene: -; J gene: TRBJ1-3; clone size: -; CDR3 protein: CASSPGPLSGNTIYF; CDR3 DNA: TGTGCCAGCAGCCCTGGGCCGCTCTCTGGAAACACCATATATTTT
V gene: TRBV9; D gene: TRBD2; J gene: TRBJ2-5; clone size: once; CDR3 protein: CASSRASGETQYF; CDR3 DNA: TGTGCCAGCAGCCGGGCTAGCGGAGAGACCCAGTACTTC
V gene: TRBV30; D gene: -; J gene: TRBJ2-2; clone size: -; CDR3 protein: CAAARPGQSAGELFF; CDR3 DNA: TGTGCCGCGGCCCGGCCGGGACAATCGGCCGGGGAGCTGTTTTTT
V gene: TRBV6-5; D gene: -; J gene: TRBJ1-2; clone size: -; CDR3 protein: CASRPTAYYGYTF; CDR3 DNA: TGTGCCAGCAGGCCGACAGCTTACTATGGCTACACCTTC
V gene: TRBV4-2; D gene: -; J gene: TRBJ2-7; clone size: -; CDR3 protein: CASSPSQDSLSYEQYF; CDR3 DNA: TGTGCCAGCAGCCCGAGCCAGGACAGTTTGTCCTACGAGCAGTACTTC
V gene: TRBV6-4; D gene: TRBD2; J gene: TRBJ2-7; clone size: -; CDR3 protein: CASSALAGPYEQYF; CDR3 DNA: TGTGCCAGCAGTGCTCTAGCGGGACCCTACGAGCAGTACTTC
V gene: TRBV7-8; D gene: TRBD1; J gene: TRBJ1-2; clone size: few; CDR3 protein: CASSVQGPPIYGYTF; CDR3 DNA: TGTGCCAGCAGCGTACAGGGGCCACCAATATATGGCTACACCTTC